Given below is one T cell receptor beta chain in context. The entry originates in a study of blood T cell repertoires in COVID-19. Only in-frame clones appear in the TCRdb table, and some are missing; sequencing was by immunoSEQ multiplex PCR. The data contain hundreds of thousands of clones, more than 90% of them singletons. CDR3 length equals 13 residues. From germline, CDR1 is SNHLY and CDR2 FYNNEI. V was cut by 8 bases and J by 4 bases, with 14 bases left in between. This chain links TRBV2 with TRBJ1-2, with D possibly matching TRBD1 (6 bases). Sample: PBMCs or T cells enriched from blood (not recorded which). The sequence came from a man in his 60s who had recovered from COVID-19. The CDR3 here is CASRLGQIYGYTF. The CDR3 region has the DNA TGTGCCAGCCGCCTCGGACAGATCTATGGCTACACCTTC.